This T cell receptor (beta chain) derives from a study of T cell changes during pregnancy in multiple sclerosis. The CDR3 consists of 16 residues. Per germline, CDR1 GTSNPN and CDR2 SVGIG (reference sequence). The J segment lost 2 bases and the V segment lost 7 bases, leaving 13 bases of the junction unmatched. Data came from immunoSEQ multiplex PCR; TCRdb stores just in-frame clones and leaves some out. The table lists roughly 30,000 clones, roughly nine tenths of them singletons. The chain uses TRBV30 and TRBJ2-2, with 7 bases matching TRBD1. Sample: CD8+ T cells from peripheral blood mononuclear cells, taken before pregnancy. The TCR was taken from a female donor with multiple sclerosis, enrolled in a pregnancy study. CDR3 sequence: CASDILWDRNTGELFF. In DNA form, the CDR3 reads TGTGCCTCCGATATACTTTGGGACAGAAACACCGGGGAGCTGTTTTTT.